This T cell receptor beta chain is drawn from a study of human T cells and chemical hapten exposure. Study as a whole: Among samples, TCR yields varied mainly because of small differences in pooled library volume. Study conclusions and caveats: TCRs above 1 in 1000 frequency stayed constant with DPC sensitization.

This clonotype occurred a few times. Its target is not known. Time point specified: healthy volunteer bleed at 6 weeks. Unfractionated whole blood was the source from which total RNA was extracted. CDR1 and CDR2 from the germline V gene are SGHKS and YYEKEE (reference sequence). Trimming took off 4 bases at V and 0 bases at J, with 14 bases between the two ends. This CDR3 spans 16 amino acids. Original processing methods: Samples contained a median of about 96,000 TCRs, with a range of 23,224 to 690,600. TCRdb reanalysed the RACE reads using MiXCR and keeps one entry per CDR3 protein. What appears here as the V and J calls and clone size reflects TCRdb's work, not the paper's. In the table there are fewer than 85,000 distinct CDR3 sequences, over 6.5% of which are singletons.

The receptor comes from a male donor in good health. Some clones in this sample may be carry-over from other donors' samples. Sequencing was carried out using whole blood. V usage is TRBV5-5 and J usage is TRBJ1-5; no firm D call. The CDR3 loop reads CASSRRGGLSNQPQHF. The CDR3 DNA sequence: TGTGCCAGCAGCCGTCGAGGAGGCCTTAGCAATCAGCCCCAGCATTTT.